This section outlines one TCR beta chain sequence together with its context. Its specificity is unknown. V lost 5 bases to trimming and J lost 3 bases; unmatched junction nucleotides: 6. Germline assignment: CDR1 LNHDA and CDR2 SQIVND (reference sequence). The CDR3 is made up of 15 amino acids. These data are taken from a study of shared clonotypes between healthy human individuals. Overall study context: Each donor contributed plates that comprised three CD4 naive, three CD4 memory, two CD8 naive and one CD8 memory. Findings of the study overall: How much donors shared clonotypes was expected to be affected by sequencing depth.

For each subset, genomic DNA was distributed in equal portions over several immunoSEQ plates. Profiled with immunoSEQ multiplex PCR; TCRdb holds only in-frame clones, not every one. The sample holds around 2.3 million clones; approximately 95% are singletons and the top ten take around 0.13%. This receptor was obtained from a man aged 18 to 30 in good health. Sequenced material: naive CD4+ T cells sorted from blood. Subset reported: CD45RA+ positively selected. The V call is TRBV19, the J call TRBJ1-5, with TRBD1 matching over 8 bases. CDR3 DNA sequence: TGTGCCAGTAGTCTGGGACAGGAAGACAATCAGCCCCAGCATTTT. Translation gives CASSLGQEDNQPQHF.